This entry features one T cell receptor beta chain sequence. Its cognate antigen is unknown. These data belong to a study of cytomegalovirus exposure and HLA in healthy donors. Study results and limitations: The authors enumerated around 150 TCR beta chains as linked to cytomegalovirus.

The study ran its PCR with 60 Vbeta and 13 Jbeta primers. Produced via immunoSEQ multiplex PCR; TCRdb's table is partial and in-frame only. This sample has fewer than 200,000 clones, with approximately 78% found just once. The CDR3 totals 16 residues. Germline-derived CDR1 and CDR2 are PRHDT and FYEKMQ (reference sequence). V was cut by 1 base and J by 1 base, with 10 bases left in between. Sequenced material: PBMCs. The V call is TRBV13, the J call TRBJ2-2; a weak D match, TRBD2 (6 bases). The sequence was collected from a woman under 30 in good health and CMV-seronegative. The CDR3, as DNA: TGTGCCAGCAGCTTAGATTCCGGGAGGAACACCGGGGAGCTGTTTTTT. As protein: CASSLDSGRNTGELFF.